A single sample gave rise to the 11 T cell receptor beta chains below, sequenced in a study of cytomegalovirus exposure and HLA in healthy donors. PCR used 60 Vbeta primers and 13 Jbeta primers. The repertoire was sequenced with immunoSEQ multiplex PCR; TCRdb's copy has only in-frame clones and lacks some. The repertoire includes about 190,000 clones, around 80% of them detected once, and less than 2% sits in the top ten. Sample: PBMCs. These receptors came from a man aged 35-49 years in good health and CMV-seropositive.

This chain connects TRBV28 to TRBJ1-5, with D possibly being TRBD1 (6 bases). The CDR3 contains 16 residues. The germline gives CDR1 MDHEN, CDR2 SYDVKM. The V end lost 5 bases, the J end lost 5 bases, and 19 bases lay between the germline ends. In DNA form, the CDR3 reads TGTGCCAGCAGTCGCTACAGGGAAAGGTGGGATCAGCCCCAGCATTTT. It specifies CASSRYRERWDQPQHF.

This chain uses TRBV5-8 with TRBJ1-6; no clear D gene. The germline gives CDR1 SGHTS, CDR2 YDEGEE. The V end was cut by 2 bases, the J end by 3 bases, with 6 bases between. CDR3 length equals 14 residues. In DNA form, the CDR3 reads TGTGCCAGCAGCTTTATCAGCTATAATTCACCCCTCCACTTT. Translated: CASSFISYNSPLHF.

The J gene is TRBJ2-5, the V gene TRBV5-4; D possibly corresponds to TRBD1 (6 bases). The CDR3 extends over 15 amino acids. Looked up from germline, CDR1 is SGHNT and CDR2 is YYREEE (reference sequence). The V end was cut by 6 bases, the J end by 4 bases, with 19 bases between. CDR3 amino acids: CASKPGAPRGETQYF. For the CDR3, the DNA is TGTGCCAGCAAACCAGGGGCGCCGAGGGGAGAGACCCAGTACTTC. Variable domain in full (rest from reference TRBV5-4 and TRBJ2-5): ETGVTQSPTHLIKTRGQQVTLRCSSQSGHNTVSWYQQALGQGPQFIFQYYREEENGRGNFPPRFSGLQFPNYSSELNVNALELDDSALYLCASKPGAPRGETQYFGPGTRLLVL.

To note about this clone: The junction departs from germline at one end; a sequencing error may be responsible. The gene calls are TRBV7-9 and TRBJ2-3; D unresolved. The CDR3 has 14 residues. The germline V gene encodes CDR1 SEHNR and CDR2 FQNEAQ (reference sequence). The CDR3 protein is CASGFPTSTDTQYF. The CDR3, as DNA: TGTGCCAGCGGCTTCCCGACTAGCACAGATACGCAGTATTTT. The complete variable domain, with remaining parts taken from reference TRBV7-9 and TRBJ2-3, reads DTGVSQNPRHKITKRGQNVTFRCDPISEHNRLYWYRQTLGQGPEFLTYFQNEAQLEKSRLLSDRFSAERPKGSFSTLEIQRTEQGDSAMYLCASGFPTSTDTQYFGPGTRLTVL.

The rearrangement uses TRBV28 and TRBJ1-2; D unclear. This CDR3 spans 14 amino acids. V was clipped by 6 bases and J by 4 bases, with 15 bases between them. Germline V gene sequence: CDR1 MDHEN, CDR2 SYDVKM. Written as DNA, the CDR3 is TGTGCCAGCAGCCACGCTGGGCAAGTCTATGGCTACACCTTC. As protein: CASSHAGQVYGYTF.

The chain recombines TRBV28 with TRBJ2-2; 9 nucleotides agree with TRBD2. Germline CDR1 reads MDHEN; CDR2 reads SYDVKM. V was pared by 8 bases and J by 5 bases, with 9 bases of the junction left unmatched. The CDR3 is 15 residues long. DNA for the CDR3: TGTGCCAGCGTTAGGGCTAGCGGGATTACCGGGGAGCTGTTTTTT. Translated: CASVRASGITGELFF.

The CDR3 nucleotides are TGTGCCAGCAAGGGGGGGGACAGGGCCTACGAGCAGTACTTC. Translated: CASKGGDRAYEQYF. The chain employs TRBV2 and TRBJ2-7, with 9 bases matching TRBD1. Per germline, CDR1 SNHLY and CDR2 FYNNEI. This CDR3 contains 14 residues. V trimming: 7 bases; J trimming: 2 bases; junction bases outside the gene matches: 6.

The V gene is TRBV6-1, the J gene TRBJ1-4, with TRBD1 matching over 7 bases. The CDR3 runs 14 residues. CDR1 MNHNS and CDR2 SASEGT come from the germline V gene. V dropped 6 bases and J dropped 5; count of bases not matched to a gene: 6. CDR3 nucleotide sequence: TGTGCCAGCAGCAGACAGGGTCAGAATGAAAAACTGTTTTTT. Protein sequence: CASSRQGQNEKLFF.

V is TRBV6-1 and J is TRBJ2-5, with TRBD2 as a possible D gene (6 bases). From germline, CDR1 is MNHNS and CDR2 SASEGT. V gave up 5 bases and J gave up 8 bases, with 15 bases separating them. The CDR3 length is 13 residues. The CDR3 bases are TGTGCCAGCAGTCTACCGGGACTCCCCACCCAGTACTTC. It encodes CASSLPGLPTQYF.

The chain links TRBV14 to TRBJ2-6; the D is unclear. V lost 4 bases to trimming and J lost 0 bases, with 4 bases between them. CDR1 and CDR2 from the germline V gene are SGHDN and FVKESK. This CDR3 is built from 14 residues. The CDR3 is CASSPSSGANVLTF. The CDR3 DNA follows: TGTGCCAGCAGCCCCTCCTCTGGGGCCAACGTCCTGACTTTC. Looking up the rest from reference TRBV14 and TRBJ2-6 gives the full variable domain: EAGVTQFPSHSVIEKGQTVTLRCDPISGHDNLYWYRRVMGKEIKFLLHFVKESKQDESGMPNNRFLAERTGGTYSTLKVQPAELEDSGVYFCASSPSSGANVLTFGAGSRLTVL.

This clone was counted only a few times. The chain is built from TRBV5-6 and TRBJ1-1, with 7 bases aligning to TRBD1. Germline V gene lookup returns CDR1 SGHDT and CDR2 YYEEEE. V gave up 5 bases and J gave up 0 bases; unmatched junction bases: 7. The length of the CDR3 is 15 residues. In nucleotides, the CDR3 is TGTGCCAGCAGGCTAGCGGGACAGATGAACACTGAAGCTTTCTTT. Its translation: CASRLAGQMNTEAFF.